Only a few counts were recorded for the clone carrying this T cell receptor beta chain. The sample originates from a study of blood T cells in healthy people across ages. Alongside a J-beta primer mix, a sample-barcoded 5' primer served in a second PCR lasting about 7 to 11 cycles. TCRdb processed the 5' RACE reads anew with MiXCR; each CDR3 protein has one entry. The table includes 630,000 or so distinct CDR3 sequences, 32% detected once. This sequence originates from a woman older than 75 in good health. The source material was blood.

In nucleotides, the CDR3 is TGTGCCAGCAGTTTCAGGGCCGATGGCAATCAGCCCCAGCATTTT. This codes for CASSFRADGNQPQHF. V and J are TRBV27 and TRBJ1-5; perhaps TRBD1 as D (5 bases). The germline V gene has CDR1 MNHEY and CDR2 SMNVEV (reference sequence). V lost 3 bases and J 2 bases, leaving 11 bases between the germline ends. The CDR3 sequence is 15 residues long.